The 5 T cell receptor beta chains in this list originate from one sample, sequenced in a study of blood T cell repertoires in COVID-19. Some clones are missing from TCRdb's copy, which holds only in-frame ones; the method was immunoSEQ multiplex PCR. This table holds about 100,000 clones, more than 70% found once. Input material: peripheral blood. The receptors shown here come from a human donor in a cohort sampled during active COVID-19.

The V and J genes are TRBV9 and TRBJ1-1; D gene uncertain. Germline CDR1 and CDR2: SGDLS and YYNGEE. The germline V and J ends were trimmed by 0 bases and 1 base, with 10 bases remaining between them. CDR3 length equals 15 residues. CDR3 region: CASSVVIAANTEAFF. The CDR3 DNA reads as TGTGCCAGCAGCGTAGTCATAGCGGCGAACACTGAAGCTTTCTTT.

The gene calls are TRBV14 and TRBJ1-4, with TRBD1 matching 7 bases. The CDR3 runs 15 residues. Germline V gene lookup returns CDR1 SGHDN and CDR2 FVKESK. Trimming cost V 6 bases and J 4 bases; bases outside gene matches: 8. CDR3 residues: CASSRTGGNNEKLFF. The CDR3 DNA follows: TGTGCCAGCAGTCGGACAGGTGGGAATAATGAAAAACTGTTTTTT.

The chain is built from TRBV2 and TRBJ1-2, with 10 bases identical to TRBD1. The CDR3 has 15 amino acids. Trimming removed 5 bases from V and 5 bases from J; junction bases left unmatched: 8. Germline CDR1 is SNHLY and CDR2 is FYNNEI. CDR3 sequence reads: CASSPTTGGNYGYTF. CDR3 in DNA: TGTGCCAGCAGTCCCACGACAGGGGGCAATTATGGCTACACCTTC.

The V and J genes are TRBV6-6 and TRBJ1-2; possible D gene TRBD1, 6 bases. The germline V and J ends were trimmed by 6 bases and 6 bases, with 17 bases remaining between them. The CDR3 has 14 amino acids. Germline V lookup: CDR1 MNHNY, CDR2 SVGAGI (reference sequence). Here the CDR3 DNA reads TGTGCCAGCAGAACCTTTAGAGGGGGACATGGCTACACCTTC. Protein product: CASRTFRGGHGYTF.

The table lists this clone with a few counts. V gene TRBV2 combines with J gene TRBJ1-5; 9 nucleotides line up with TRBD1. From germline, CDR1 is SNHLY and CDR2 FYNNEI. The CDR3 spans 13 residues. With V trimmed by 7 bases and J by 6 bases, 4 bases remained unmatched. CDR3: CASNGQGPQPQHF. CDR3 nucleotides: TGTGCCAGCAACGGACAGGGGCCTCAGCCCCAGCATTTT.